This T cell receptor beta chain was obtained from a study of T cell responses to AZD1222 COVID-19 vaccine. General study findings and limits: Only a handful of people who got AZD1222 tested seropositive at baseline. Donors skewed white British and female; clonal diversity was possibly underestimated.

Repertoires were generated with immunoSEQ multiplex PCR, while TCRdb's copy carries only in-frame clones and drops some. The data hold approximately 110,000 clones, with about 89% observed a single time. On this clone itself: As yet, its antigen is unknown.

This clonotype originated in an adult in good health. The sequenced sample was peripheral blood, obtained on day 0 of AZD1222 vaccination.

CDR3 DNA: TGTGCCAGCGGCCGAGGGGGGGTCGGAACTGAAGCTTTCTTT. Translation: CASGRGGVGTEAFF. The chain links TRBV2 to TRBJ1-1; TRBD1 is a possible D gene (6 bases). V was pared by 8 bases and J by 5 bases, with 18 bases between. The CDR3 is 14 residues long. Germline values: CDR1 SNHLY, CDR2 FYNNEI.